This T cell receptor (beta chain) is drawn from a study of cytomegalovirus exposure and HLA in healthy donors. PCR amplification relied on 60 Vbeta primers (plus 13 Jbeta primers). Clones were read by immunoSEQ multiplex PCR, and TCRdb kept only the in-frame ones, dropping some. The data contain 90,000 to 150,000 clones, roughly three quarters of them singletons. J was trimmed by 7 bases and V by 4 bases; bases with no gene match: 6. CDR1 and CDR2 (germline): LGHNA, YNFKEQ. The CDR3 runs to 15 residues. Sequences were obtained from PBMCs. The sequence derives from a man in his fifties in good health and CMV-seropositive. The chain uses TRBV4-2 and TRBJ1-6, with 8 positions matching TRBD1. CDR3 residues: CASSRETGENSPLHF. The DNA of the CDR3 is TGTGCCAGCAGCCGGGAGACAGGGGAAAATTCACCCCTCCACTTT.